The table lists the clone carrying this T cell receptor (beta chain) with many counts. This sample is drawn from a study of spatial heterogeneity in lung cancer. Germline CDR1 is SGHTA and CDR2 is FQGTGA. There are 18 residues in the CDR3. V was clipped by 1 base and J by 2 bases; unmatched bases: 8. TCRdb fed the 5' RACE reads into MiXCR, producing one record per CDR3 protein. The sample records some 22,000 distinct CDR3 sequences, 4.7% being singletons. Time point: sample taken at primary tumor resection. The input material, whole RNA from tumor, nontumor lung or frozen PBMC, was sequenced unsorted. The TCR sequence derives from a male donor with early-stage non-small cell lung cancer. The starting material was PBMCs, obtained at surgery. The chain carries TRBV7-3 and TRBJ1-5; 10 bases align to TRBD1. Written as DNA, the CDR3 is TGTGCCAGCAGCTTAAGGCCCAGACAGGGGGCGGGCAATCAGCCCCAGCATTTT. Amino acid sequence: CASSLRPRQGAGNQPQHF.